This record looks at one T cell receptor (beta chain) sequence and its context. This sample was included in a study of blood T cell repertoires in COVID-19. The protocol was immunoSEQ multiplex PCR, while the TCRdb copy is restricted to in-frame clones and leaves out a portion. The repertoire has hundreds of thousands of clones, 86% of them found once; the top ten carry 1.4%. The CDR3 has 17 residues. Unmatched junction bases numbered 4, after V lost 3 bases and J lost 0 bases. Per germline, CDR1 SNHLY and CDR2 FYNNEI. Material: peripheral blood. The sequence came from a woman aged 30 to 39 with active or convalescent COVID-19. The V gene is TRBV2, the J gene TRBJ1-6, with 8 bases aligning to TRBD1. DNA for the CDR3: TGTGCCAGCAGTGAGATGGGGACAGGCTCCTATAATTCACCCCTCCACTTT. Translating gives CASSEMGTGSYNSPLHF. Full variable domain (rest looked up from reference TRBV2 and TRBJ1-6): EPEVTQTPSHQVTQMGQEVILRCVPISNHLYFYWYRQILGQKVEFLVSFYNNEISEKSEIFDDQFSVERPDGSNFTLKIRSTKLEDSAMYFCASSEMGTGSYNSPLHFGNGTRLTVT.